This paragraph covers one T cell receptor beta chain sequence. The target antigen is unknown. This specimen comes from a study of blood T cells in healthy people across ages. Study-wide points: Higher diversity, along with more naive CD4+ cells, distinguished long-lived donors from aged donors. There was a strong correlation between TCR beta diversity and naive T cell percentage.

The V end was cut by 4 bases, the J end by 2 bases, with 8 bases between. The germline gives CDR1 SQVTM, CDR2 ANQGSEA. This CDR3 region has 12 residues. The use of a sample-barcoded 5' primer and a J-beta primer mix characterized a second PCR of 7 to 11 cycles. TCRdb reanalysed the 5' RACE reads using MiXCR and keeps one entry per CDR3 protein. This table has about 680,000 distinct CDR3 sequences, 49% appearing once. Sequencing was carried out using blood. The sequence was collected from a woman aged 55-69 years in good health. This chain links TRBV29-1 with TRBJ1-1, with a weak D call TRBD1 (5 bases). The DNA of the CDR3 is TGCAGCGTTGTCAGGGACAACACTGAAGCTTTCTTT. This codes for CSVVRDNTEAFF.